Listed below are T cell receptor beta chains from one sample, sequenced in a study of human T cells and chemical hapten exposure. TCRdb independently ran MiXCR on the RACE reads; one entry per CDR3 protein. This sample has a few hundred thousand distinct CDR3 sequences; around 7.7% occur once, and the top ten carry 1.2%. The specimen was whole blood, collected in connection with sensitization to the hapten diphenylcyclopropenone (DPC). The receptors come from a young man with alopecia areata. Some clones in this sample may be carry-over from other donors' samples. Each CDR3 is given without its conserved first and last residue. A D gene is named only where the DNA matches it firmly.

V gene: TRBV29-1
J gene: TRBJ1-1
D gene: -
CDR3 protein: SVDGVRGNTEAF

V gene: TRBV9
J gene: TRBJ1-6
D gene: -
CDR3 protein: ASSVVADNSPLH

V gene: TRBV7-3
J gene: TRBJ1-1
D gene: -
CDR3 protein: ASRNGEDTEAF

V gene: TRBV2
J gene: TRBJ1-6
D gene: TRBD1
CDR3 protein: ASSGQGVFSPLH

V gene: TRBV7-7
J gene: TRBJ2-3
D gene: -
CDR3 protein: ASSFSTSGPGTDTQY

V gene: TRBV18
J gene: TRBJ2-3
D gene: TRBD2
CDR3 protein: ASSPLGGTTDTQY

V gene: TRBV27
J gene: TRBJ1-1
D gene: -
CDR3 protein: ASSSIMGTEAF

V gene: TRBV29-1
J gene: TRBJ1-3
D gene: -
CDR3 protein: SVGRGNTIY

V gene: TRBV28
J gene: TRBJ2-7
D gene: -
CDR3 protein: ASRRTLQQY

V gene: TRBV7-2
J gene: TRBJ2-1
D gene: -
CDR3 protein: ASSLVAAYEQF

V gene: TRBV4-3
J gene: TRBJ2-6
D gene: -
CDR3 protein: ASSQDSGRYSGANVLT

V gene: TRBV20-1
J gene: TRBJ2-5
D gene: TRBD2
CDR3 protein: SAARTSGGERSRETQY

V gene: TRBV4-1
J gene: TRBJ2-5
D gene: TRBD1
CDR3 protein: ASSQLLTGGVETQY

V gene: TRBV24-1
J gene: TRBJ2-3
D gene: -
CDR3 protein: ATSERHSGTDTQY

V gene: TRBV15
J gene: TRBJ1-4
D gene: -
CDR3 protein: ATSRDFAERKLF

V gene: TRBV6-2/TRBV6-3
J gene: TRBJ1-4
D gene: -
CDR3 protein: ASTDGGAAEKLF

V gene: TRBV7-9
J gene: TRBJ2-6
D gene: -
CDR3 protein: ASSLRTVSGANVLT

V gene: TRBV21-1
J gene: TRBJ2-7
D gene: -
CDR3 protein: ASSKDGQGADEQY

V gene: TRBV20-1
J gene: TRBJ1-2
D gene: -
CDR3 protein: SAREQPSTIYGYT

V gene: TRBV7-9
J gene: TRBJ2-5
D gene: TRBD2
CDR3 protein: ASSPIGGRRETQY

V gene: TRBV15
J gene: TRBJ2-5
D gene: -
CDR3 protein: ATSMGRKQETQY

V gene: TRBV29-1
J gene: TRBJ1-1
D gene: TRBD1
CDR3 protein: SVSGTVNTEAF

V gene: TRBV5-1
J gene: TRBJ2-1
D gene: -
CDR3 protein: ASSLSGHYNEQF

V gene: TRBV20-1
J gene: TRBJ2-6
D gene: -
CDR3 protein: SARSAGAGSGANVLT

V gene: TRBV18
J gene: TRBJ1-3
D gene: -
CDR3 protein: ASSPQSSSGNTIY

V gene: TRBV27
J gene: TRBJ2-2
D gene: -
CDR3 protein: ASSKPGTGITGELF

V gene: TRBV6-5
J gene: TRBJ2-5
D gene: TRBD1
CDR3 protein: ASSRTGGYETQY

V gene: TRBV7-8
J gene: TRBJ2-7
D gene: -
CDR3 protein: ASSSRPRGGREYEQY

V gene: TRBV7-2
J gene: TRBJ1-5
D gene: -
CDR3 protein: ASSLRGDQPQH

V gene: TRBV6-2/TRBV6-3
J gene: TRBJ1-5
D gene: -
CDR3 protein: ASSYFTQPQH

V gene: TRBV7-9
J gene: TRBJ2-2
D gene: TRBD2
CDR3 protein: ASSRTSGLNTGELF

V gene: TRBV7-9
J gene: TRBJ1-2
D gene: -
CDR3 protein: ASSPETVYGYT

V gene: TRBV5-1
J gene: TRBJ2-3
D gene: -
CDR3 protein: ASSLEQPSTDTQY

V gene: TRBV14
J gene: TRBJ2-1
D gene: -
CDR3 protein: ASSQDGVIRTKEQF

V gene: TRBV6-5
J gene: TRBJ2-2
D gene: -
CDR3 protein: ASSYSIRGADTGELF